This entry lists 17 T cell receptor beta chains sequenced from one sample in a study of CD8 T cells in ankylosing spondylitis. Findings and limits, study-wide: Seemingly distinctive of ankylosing spondylitis blood was a TCR beta motif formed by eight highly homologous variants.

What these receptors recognize is not known. MiXCR, run by TCRdb on the 5' RACE reads, gives a single entry per CDR3 protein. The data show about 800,000 distinct CDR3 sequences, 10% to 15% seen once. Sequenced material: blood, either unsorted or a sorted T cell fraction (not recorded which). These receptors originate from a male donor with ankylosing spondylitis.

This clonotype has ten or more counts. The V call is TRBV29-1, the J call TRBJ2-7; 7 bases align to TRBD1. The CDR3 has 16 amino acids. Germline trimming cut 6 bases from V and 5 bases from J; bases unmatched to any gene: 19. CDR1 and CDR2 (germline): SQVTM, ANQGSEA. The CDR3 DNA is TGCAGCGTACCCTTGGACAGGACCCCAGTTAACAACGAGCAGTACTTC. Translation gives CSVPLDRTPVNNEQYF.

This clonotype was counted only a few times. V usage is TRBV6-1 and J usage is TRBJ2-3; TRBD1 aligns across 8 bases. CDR1 and CDR2 (germline): MNHNS, SASEGT. V gave up 6 bases and J gave up 4 bases; unmatched junction bases: 9. This CDR3 has 15 residues. This chain's CDR3 is CASRQTGAPSDTQYF. The CDR3 nucleotides are TGTGCCAGCAGGCAGACAGGGGCGCCGTCAGATACGCAGTATTTT.

This clonotype was recorded at least ten times. J is TRBJ2-7 and V is TRBV10-3; either TRBD1 or TRBD2 may fit D (5 bases each). This CDR3 has 12 residues. V lost 5 bases, J lost 7 bases, and 12 bases lay in between. CDR1 is ENHRY and CDR2 is SYGVKD in the germline V gene. CDR3 in amino acids: CAISPEGPEQYF. The CDR3 DNA reads as TGTGCCATCAGTCCCGAGGGACCGGAGCAGTACTTC.

The V call is TRBV7-8, the J call TRBJ1-1; no clear D gene. CDR1 is SGHVS and CDR2 is FQNEAQ in the germline V gene. The CDR3 is 14 amino acids. V gave up 6 bases and J gave up 1 base, with 12 bases separating them. The CDR3 region has the DNA TGTGCCAGCAGTTCTAGCCTAGGGAACACTGAAGCTTTCTTT. Its protein is CASSSSLGNTEAFF.

This clonotype has a count of ten or more. The J gene is TRBJ2-7, the V gene TRBV20-1; weak D call: TRBD2 (5 bases). CDR3 length equals 12 residues. Germline V gene sequence: CDR1 DFQATT, CDR2 SNEGSKA (reference sequence). V was shortened by 6 bases and J by 0 bases, with 9 bases between the two germline ends. CDR3 residues: CSASRGSYEQYF. DNA for the CDR3: TGCAGTGCCAGCCGGGGCTCCTACGAGCAGTACTTC.

This chain joins TRBV20-1 and TRBJ1-4; maybe TRBD1 (5 bases). The V end was cut by 3 bases, the J end by 8 bases, with 13 bases between. The CDR3 is 13 amino acids. In germline, CDR1 is DFQATT, CDR2 SNEGSKA (reference sequence). This chain's CDR3 is CSARTAGGEKLFF. The CDR3 nucleotides are TGCAGTGCTAGGACTGCTGGGGGGGAAAAACTGTTTTTT.

This clonotype has a handful of counts. This chain joins TRBV20-1 and TRBJ2-3; TRBD2 matches at 7 bases. Trimming took 0 bases from V and 5 from J; bases not matched to a gene: 8. The CDR3 sequence is 15 residues long. CDR1 is DFQATT, CDR2 SNEGSKA, per germline (reference sequence). CDR3 protein: CSARDPRGEGDTQYF. The CDR3 DNA sequence: TGCAGTGCTAGAGATCCCCGGGGGGAGGGAGATACGCAGTATTTT.

The chain uses TRBV18 and TRBJ1-1; no clear D. V lost 6 bases and J lost 3, with 11 bases in between. The length of the CDR3 is 13 residues. Germline-derived CDR1 and CDR2 are KGHSH and LQKENI. The CDR3 reads CASSLSSDTEAFF. In DNA, the CDR3 is TGTGCCAGCTCTCTCAGTTCGGACACTGAAGCTTTCTTT.

This chain uses TRBV5-1 with TRBJ2-5; D might be TRBD1 (5 bases). Germline V CDR1 and CDR2: SGHRS, YFSETQ. Trimming took off 4 bases at V and 5 bases at J, with 15 bases between the two ends. CDR3 length equals 14 residues. CDR3 residues: CASSRTSSEETQYF. The CDR3 region has the DNA TGCGCCAGCAGCCGGACATCCAGTGAGGAGACCCAGTACTTC.

This clonotype showed up just a few times. The chain uses TRBV6-1 and TRBJ2-7; a weak D match, TRBD1 (5 bases). V lost 7 bases, J lost 2 bases, and 12 bases lay in between. There are 13 residues in the CDR3. Germline V gene data show CDR1 as MNHNS and CDR2 as SASEGT. In DNA, the CDR3 is TGTGCCAGCAAGGGGCGGAGCACCTACGAGCAGTACTTC. Translation gives CASKGRSTYEQYF.

This clonotype was found a few times. This sequence joins TRBV18 and TRBJ2-7, with TRBD1 identical over 10 bases. V was pared by 7 bases and J by 2 bases, with 11 bases of the junction left unmatched. CDR1 is KGHSH, CDR2 LQKENI, per germline. CDR3 size: 16 residues. CDR3 residues: CASFPGPGQGPYEQYF. CDR3 nucleotides: TGTGCCAGCTTTCCAGGACCGGGACAGGGGCCCTACGAGCAGTACTTC.

The sample holds a few counts of this clonotype. V is TRBV7-2 and J is TRBJ2-1; TRBD1 agrees at 7 bases. Trimming at V came to 5 bases and at J to 10 bases, leaving 14 bases not matched to a gene. The CDR3 loop spans 15 amino acids. The V gene's germline CDR1 is SGHTA and CDR2 FQGNSA. CDR3 coding DNA: TGTGCCAGCAGCCAAGGTGGGACAGCCACGGGGGAGCAGTTCTTC. Amino acid sequence: CASSQGGTATGEQFF. The whole variable domain, remainder taken from reference TRBV7-2 and TRBJ2-1, is GAGVSQSPSNKVTEKGKDVELRCDPISGHTALYWYRQSLGQGLEFLIYFQGNSAPDKSGLPSDRFSAERTGGSVSTLTIQRTQQEDSAVYLCASSQGGTATGEQFFGPGTRLTVL.

The chain uses TRBV7-2 and TRBJ2-3; D call uncertain. The CDR3 sequence is 12 residues long. The germline CDR1 and CDR2 sequences are SGHTA and FQGNSA. Trimming shortened V by 0 bases and J by 10 bases, and 8 bases separated the two germline ends. As DNA, the CDR3 is TGTGCCAGCAGCTTAGCACTGGGCGCGCAGTATTTT. Its protein product is CASSLALGAQYF.

This clonotype was counted a few times. CDR3 loop: CSASFHSETQYF. CDR3 sequence (DNA): TGCAGTGCTAGTTTCCACTCGGAGACCCAGTACTTC. The chain joins TRBV20-1 to TRBJ2-5; D is ambiguous. Trimming removed 3 bases at V and 5 bases at J, with 10 bases between. From germline, CDR1 is DFQATT and CDR2 SNEGSKA (reference sequence). The CDR3 loop spans 12 amino acids.

This clonotype has more than one count but fewer than ten. The CDR3: CASFGDYTEAFF. For the CDR3, the DNA is TGTGCCAGCTTCGGGGACTACACTGAAGCTTTCTTT. This chain joins TRBV2 and TRBJ1-1; D is perhaps TRBD1 (5 bases). V was trimmed by 8 bases and J by 3 bases, leaving 10 bases between them. Germline V lookup: CDR1 SNHLY, CDR2 FYNNEI. CDR3 size: 12 residues.

In the case of this clonotype: Germline is not matched at one junction end, which may reflect a read error. The CDR3 DNA reads as TGTGCCAGCGGTGACAGGGGGGGAGAGACCCAGTACTTC. Protein sequence: CASGDRGGETQYF. The V call is TRBV2, the J call TRBJ2-5; TRBD1 matches at 9 bases. Per germline, CDR1 SNHLY and CDR2 FYNNEI. This CDR3 is 13 amino acids long.

The chain joins TRBV7-9 to TRBJ2-3, with D possibly matching TRBD1 (5 bases). The CDR3 sequence is 15 residues long. Germline CDR1 reads SEHNR; CDR2 reads FQNEAQ (reference sequence). Trimming removed 4 bases from V and 0 bases from J, with 11 bases in between. The CDR3 is CASSSDTLSTDTQYF. The DNA of the CDR3 is TGTGCCAGCAGCTCGGACACTCTTAGCACAGATACGCAGTATTTT.